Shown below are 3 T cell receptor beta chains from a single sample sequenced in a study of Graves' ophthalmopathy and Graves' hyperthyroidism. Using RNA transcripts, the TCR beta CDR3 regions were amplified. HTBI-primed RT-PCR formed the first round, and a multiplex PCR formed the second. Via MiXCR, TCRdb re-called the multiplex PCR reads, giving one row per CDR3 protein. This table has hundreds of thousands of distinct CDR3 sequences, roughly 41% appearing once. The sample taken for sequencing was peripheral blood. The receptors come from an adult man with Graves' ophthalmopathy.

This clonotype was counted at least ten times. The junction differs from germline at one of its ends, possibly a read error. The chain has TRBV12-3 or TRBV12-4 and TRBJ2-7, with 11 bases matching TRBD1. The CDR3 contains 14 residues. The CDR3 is CASSFGTGGYEQYF. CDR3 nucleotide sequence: TGCGCCAGCAGCTTTGGGACAGGGGGCTACGAGCAGTACTTC.

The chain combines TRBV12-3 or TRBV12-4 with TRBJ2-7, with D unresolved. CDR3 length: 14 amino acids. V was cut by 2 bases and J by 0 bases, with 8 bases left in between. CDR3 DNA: TGTGCCAGCAGTTTATTTGAATTCTCCTACGAGCAGTACTTC. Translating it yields CASSLFEFSYEQYF.

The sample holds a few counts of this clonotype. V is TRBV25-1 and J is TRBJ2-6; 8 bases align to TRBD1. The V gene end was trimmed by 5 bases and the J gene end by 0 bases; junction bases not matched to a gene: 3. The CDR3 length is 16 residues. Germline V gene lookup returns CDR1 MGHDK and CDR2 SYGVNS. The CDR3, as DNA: TGTGCCAGCAGTAACGGGACAGGCTCTGGGGCCAACGTCCTGACTTTC. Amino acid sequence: CASSNGTGSGANVLTF.